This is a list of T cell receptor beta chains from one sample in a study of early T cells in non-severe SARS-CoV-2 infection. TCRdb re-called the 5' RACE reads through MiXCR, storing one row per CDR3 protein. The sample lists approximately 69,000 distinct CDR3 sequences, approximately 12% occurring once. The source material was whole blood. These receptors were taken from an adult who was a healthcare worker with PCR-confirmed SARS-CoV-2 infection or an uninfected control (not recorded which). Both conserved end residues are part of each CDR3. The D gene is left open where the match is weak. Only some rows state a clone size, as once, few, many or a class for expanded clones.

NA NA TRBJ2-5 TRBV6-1 CASSDLAGETQYF TGTGCCAGCAGTGACCTAGCTGGAGAGACCCAGTACTTC
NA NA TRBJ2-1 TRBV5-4 CASSSDSGSYNEQFF TGTGCCAGCAGCTCAGACTCTGGCTCCTACAATGAGCAGTTCTTC
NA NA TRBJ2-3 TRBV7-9 CASSFLVPDTQYF TGTGCCAGCAGCTTCCTAGTGCCAGATACGCAGTATTTT
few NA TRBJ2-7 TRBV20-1 CSGNRVGANEQYF TGCAGTGGAAACAGGGTAGGGGCAAACGAGCAGTACTTC
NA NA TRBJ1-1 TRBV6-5 CASSYGDRLNTEAFF TGTGCCAGCAGTTATGGCGACAGATTGAACACTGAAGCTTTCTTT
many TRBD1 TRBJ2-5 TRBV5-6 CASSATVRGRTQYF TGTGCCAGCAGCGCTACCGTTAGGGGGCGAACCCAGTACTTC
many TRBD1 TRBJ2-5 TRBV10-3 CAISESTGQETQYF TGTGCCATCAGTGAGTCGACAGGGCAAGAGACCCAGTACTTC
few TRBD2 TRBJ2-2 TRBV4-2 CASSQGSGRVLNTGELFF TGTGCCAGCAGCCAAGGGTCCGGGAGGGTTTTGAACACCGGGGAGCTGTTTTTT
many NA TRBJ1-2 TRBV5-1 CASRDGRDYGYTF TGCGCCAGCAGAGACGGGCGAGACTATGGCTACACCTTC
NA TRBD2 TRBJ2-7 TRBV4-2 CASSQGASGNAYEQYF TGTGCCAGCAGCCAAGGGGCTAGCGGGAATGCCTACGAGCAGTACTTC
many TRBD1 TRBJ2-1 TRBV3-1 CASSRQGGGEQFF TGTGCCAGCAGCAGACAGGGTGGTGGTGAGCAGTTCTTC
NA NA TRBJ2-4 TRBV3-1 CASSQVMAGAKNIQYF TGTGCCAGCAGCCAAGTGATGGCGGGAGCCAAAAACATTCAGTACTTC
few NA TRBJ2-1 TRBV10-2 CASSRRHEQFF TGCGCCAGCAGCCGCCGTCATGAGCAGTTCTTC
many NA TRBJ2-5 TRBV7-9 CASSPIFGGQETQYF TGTGCCAGCAGCCCCATCTTCGGGGGCCAAGAGACCCAGTACTTC
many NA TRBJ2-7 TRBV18 CASSPPSSYEQYF TGTGCCAGCTCACCCCCGAGCTCCTACGAGCAGTACTTC
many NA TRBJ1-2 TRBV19 CASKKQGPFNYGYTF TGTGCCAGCAAAAAACAGGGCCCCTTTAACTATGGCTACACCTTC
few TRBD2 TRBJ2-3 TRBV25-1 CASSEGLRHTDTQYF TGTGCCAGCAGTGAGGGACTACGACACACAGATACGCAGTATTTT
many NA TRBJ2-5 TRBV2 CASSYNALQETQYF TGTGCCAGCAGTTATAACGCACTCCAAGAGACCCAGTACTTC
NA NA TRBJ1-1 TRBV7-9 CASSLDLVLPEAFF TGTGCCAGCAGCTTAGACCTAGTCCTACCTGAAGCTTTCTTT
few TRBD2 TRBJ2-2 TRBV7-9 CASNVAGGELFF TGTGCCAGCAACGTAGCGGGAGGGGAGCTGTTTTTT
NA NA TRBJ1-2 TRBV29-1 CSVVENYGYTF TGCAGCGTTGTGGAAAACTATGGCTACACCTTC
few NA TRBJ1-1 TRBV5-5 CASSPSLGSSMNTEAFF TGTGCCAGCAGCCCGAGCTTGGGTTCCTCCATGAACACTGAAGCTTTCTTT
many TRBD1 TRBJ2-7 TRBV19 CASRIGQGAREQYF TGTGCCTCCCGAATCGGACAGGGGGCGCGGGAGCAGTACTTC
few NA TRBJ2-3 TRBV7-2 CASSRSGRYTDTQYF TGTGCCAGCAGCCGTTCTGGACGTTACACAGATACGCAGTATTTT
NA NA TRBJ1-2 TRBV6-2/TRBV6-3 CASSLRTGRYGYTF TGTGCCAGCAGTCTAAGAACAGGGAGATATGGCTACACCTTC
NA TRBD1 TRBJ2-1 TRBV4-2 CASSPPGQGHNEQFF TGTGCCAGCAGCCCGCCGGGACAGGGCCACAATGAGCAGTTCTTC
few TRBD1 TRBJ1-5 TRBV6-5 CASSDRTGRNQPQHF TGTGCCAGCAGCGATAGGACAGGGAGGAATCAGCCCCAGCATTTT
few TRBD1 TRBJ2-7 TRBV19 CASSVVAGTGTYEQYF TGTGCCAGTAGTGTAGTCGCCGGGACAGGGACCTACGAGCAGTACTTC
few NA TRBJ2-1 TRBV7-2 CASSPRRATEQFF TGTGCCAGCAGCCCCCGACGGGCGACCGAGCAGTTCTTC